The 8 T cell receptor beta chains reported below all come from one sample, sequenced in a study of shared clonotypes between healthy human individuals. Clones were sequenced by immunoSEQ multiplex PCR, and TCRdb holds only the in-frame ones, with some missing. The table has about a million clones, 60% to 80% seen once. Sequenced: memory CD4+ T cells sorted from blood. Sample subset: CD45RA-negative fraction. These receptors all come from a man aged 18 to 30 in good health.

DNA for the CDR3: TGTGCCAGCAGCGGGTCGGGGATGGATACGCAGTATTTT. As protein: CASSGSGMDTQYF. The chain has TRBV7-9 and TRBJ2-3, with D maybe TRBD2 (5 bases). CDR3 length equals 13 residues. The V gene's germline CDR1 is SEHNR and CDR2 FQNEAQ (reference sequence). Trimming stripped 5 bases from V and 6 bases from J, with 12 bases between.

The gene calls are TRBV28 and TRBJ1-5; TRBD1 matches 7 bases. V lost 4 bases and J lost 5; bases outside the gene matches: 5. Germline CDR1 MDHEN, CDR2 SYDVKM. The CDR3 covers 14 residues. Here the CDR3 DNA reads TGTGCCAGCAGTTCGGACAGGCTGGATCAGCCCCAGCATTTT. This encodes CASSSDRLDQPQHF.

There are many counts of this clone. The chain employs TRBV19 and TRBJ1-3; D is uncertain. CDR1 is LNHDA and CDR2 is SQIVND in the germline V gene (reference sequence). This CDR3 is built from 15 residues. V lost 4 bases, J lost 0 bases, and 10 bases lay in between. CDR3 sequence (DNA): TGTGCCAGTAGTACCCCGTCGGTCTCTGGAAACACCATATATTTT. Its protein is CASSTPSVSGNTIYF.

The genes are TRBV5-5 and TRBJ1-5; tentatively, D is TRBD1 (6 bases). The V end was cut by 4 bases, the J end by 3 bases, with 14 bases between. CDR1 and CDR2 (germline): SGHKS, YYEKEE (reference sequence). The CDR3 is made up of 15 amino acids. CDR3 DNA sequence: TGTGCCAGCAGCCTACTCAGGGGTCCCAATCAGCCCCAGCATTTT. It encodes CASSLLRGPNQPQHF.

The V call is TRBV7-2, the J call TRBJ2-1, with D unresolved. The CDR3 runs 11 residues. Trimming pared 4 bases from V and 11 bases from J, leaving 9 bases between. Germline V gene data show CDR1 as SGHTA and CDR2 as FQGNSA. CDR3: CASSSSGQQFF. The CDR3 DNA sequence: TGTGCCAGCAGCTCCTCGGGCCAGCAGTTCTTC.

The J gene is TRBJ2-7, the V gene TRBV6-5, with no clear D. The V end lost 6 bases, the J end lost 4 bases, and 7 bases lay between the germline ends. CDR1 and CDR2 (germline): MNHEY, SVGAGI. The CDR3 runs 11 residues. CDR3 nucleotides: TGTGCCAGCAGGGAGAATTACGAGCAGTACTTC. Translation: CASRENYEQYF.

The genes are TRBV4-3 and TRBJ2-3; TRBD2 aligns across 10 bases. The germline V gene encodes CDR1 LGHNA and CDR2 YSLEER. The CDR3 contains 16 residues. V dropped 4 bases and J dropped 0; count of bases not matched to a gene: 4. The CDR3 DNA sequence: TGCGCCAGCAGCCGGCTAGCGGGAGTTAGCACAGATACGCAGTATTTT. Its translation is CASSRLAGVSTDTQYF.

The rearrangement links TRBV5-1 to TRBJ2-5, with TRBD2 matching over 11 bases. This CDR3 spans 19 amino acids. Germline V lookup: CDR1 SGHRS, CDR2 YFSETQ. V shed 1 base, J shed 2 bases, and the junction held 13 bases outside the gene matches. In DNA form, the CDR3 reads TGCGCCAGCAGCTTGCTCCCCGGAGGTAGCGGGGGGGGACAAGAGACCCAGTACTTC. As protein: CASSLLPGGSGGGQETQYF.